This TCR beta chain was profiled in a study of T cells in Graves' hyperthyroidism and ophthalmopathy. Notes on the study in general: Ophthalmopathy was separated from stable hyperthyroidism by a 13 V-J model.

This clonotype was counted between two and nine times. Its specificity is unknown. CDR3 length: 14 residues. V lost 2 bases, J lost 5 bases, and 12 bases lay in between. Germline lookup yields CDR1 MDHEN and CDR2 SYDVKM. Amplified TCR beta CDR3 regions came from RNA transcripts. The HTBI primer set drove a first-round RT-PCR of the TCR CDR3. Each CDR3 protein is one row after TCRdb ran MiXCR on the multiplex PCR reads. Altogether some 270,000 distinct CDR3 sequences are present, more than 20% being singletons, with the ten largest covering about 40%. The sequencing sample was made of blood. The sequence was obtained from a middle-aged woman with Graves' ophthalmopathy. The genes are TRBV28 and TRBJ1-2; D call uncertain. Here the CDR3 DNA reads TGTGCCAGCAGTTTAGACGGATTCCAGTATGGCTACACCTTC. This encodes CASSLDGFQYGYTF.